Following are 18 T cell receptor beta chains from one sample sequenced in a study of OX40 agonist ivuxolimab in advanced cancers. Generated by immunoSEQ multiplex PCR, the TCRdb table keeps only in-frame clones and is missing some. The sample lists roughly 100,000 clones; about 92% were seen once. This specimen consisted of CD4+ or CD8+ T cells sorted from blood, obtained in a trial of the OX40 agonist ivuxolimab. The receptor source for this set is an adult with an advanced solid tumor such as melanoma, head and neck, liver or kidney cancer.

This sequence joins TRBV13 and TRBJ2-5; no firm D call. The CDR3 is 18 amino acids. Trimming pared 0 bases from V and 4 bases from J, leaving 21 bases between. Germline lookup yields CDR1 PRHDT and CDR2 FYEKMQ (reference sequence). CDR3 protein: CASSLGKGREAWGETQYF. The CDR3 nucleotides read TGTGCCAGCAGCTTAGGAAAAGGTAGAGAGGCGTGGGGAGAGACCCAGTACTTC.

This chain connects TRBV7-2 to TRBJ2-3; 10 positions match TRBD2. This CDR3 is built from 19 residues. V lost 1 base to trimming and J lost 1 base; unmatched junction nucleotides: 11. Per germline, CDR1 SGHTA and CDR2 FQGNSA. CDR3: CASSLDWIAGGFGTDTQYF. The CDR3 DNA sequence: TGTGCCAGCAGCTTAGATTGGATAGCGGGGGGTTTCGGCACAGATACGCAGTATTTT.

The chain uses TRBV5-6 and TRBJ2-1, with D unresolved. The V end lost 0 bases, the J end lost 9 bases, and 7 bases lay between the germline ends. Germline CDR1 SGHDT, CDR2 YYEEEE. This CDR3 spans 12 amino acids. As DNA, the CDR3 is TGTGCCAGCAGCTTGGGACGTGGTGAGCAGTTCTTC. Its protein is CASSLGRGEQFF.

This chain links TRBV6-5 with TRBJ2-7, with TRBD1 identical over 8 bases. CDR3 length equals 15 residues. CDR1 is MNHEY, CDR2 SVGAGI, per germline. Trimming removed 6 bases from V and 2 bases from J; junction bases left unmatched: 9. CDR3 protein: CASRLQGAGPYEQYF. CDR3 DNA: TGTGCCAGCAGACTTCAGGGGGCGGGCCCCTACGAGCAGTACTTC.

The V call is TRBV2, the J call TRBJ1-2; no firm D call. The CDR3 covers 13 residues. CDR1 and CDR2 (germline): SNHLY, FYNNEI. V lost 8 bases, J lost 0 bases, and 10 bases lay in between. The CDR3, as DNA: TGTGCCAGCCGTCCGCGAGCTAACTATGGCTACACCTTC. Translating it yields CASRPRANYGYTF.

V usage is TRBV5-4 and J usage is TRBJ1-3; 7 bases map to TRBD1. The germline CDR1 and CDR2 sequences are SGHNT and YYREEE (reference sequence). Trimming removed 4 bases from V and 0 bases from J; junction bases left unmatched: 7. CDR3 size: 16 residues. DNA of the CDR3: TGTGCCAGCAGCACAAACAGGGGTGACTCTGGAAACACCATATATTTT. This codes for CASSTNRGDSGNTIYF.

This rearrangement joins TRBV19 to TRBJ2-7; D is possibly TRBD1 or TRBD2 (5 bases each). This CDR3 is 15 amino acids long. Looked up from germline, CDR1 is LNHDA and CDR2 is SQIVND (reference sequence). V was trimmed by 4 bases and J by 4 bases, leaving 17 bases between them. The DNA of the CDR3 is TGTGCCAGTAGTACCCTCGGGGCGATGAGATACGAGCAGTACTTC. Its translation: CASSTLGAMRYEQYF.

The chain joins TRBV10-2 to TRBJ1-6; TRBD1 matches 7 bases. This CDR3 is 14 amino acids long. V dropped 6 bases and J dropped 11; count of bases not matched to a gene: 10. Germline V gene sequence: CDR1 WSHSY, CDR2 SAAADI. CDR3: CASSLDREGAPLHF. DNA for the CDR3: TGCGCCAGCAGCCTCGACAGGGAGGGAGCACCCCTCCACTTT.

This rearrangement joins TRBV5-1 to TRBJ1-3; D gene ambiguous. Germline CDR1 reads SGHRS; CDR2 reads YFSETQ. The length of the CDR3 is 18 residues. The V end was cut by 2 bases, the J end by 0 bases, with 18 bases between. In DNA, the CDR3 is TGCGCCAGCAGCTTTGGGTACCGTCGGGAAGGCTCTGGAAACACCATATATTTT. It specifies CASSFGYRREGSGNTIYF.

The chain uses TRBV19 and TRBJ1-2; D perhaps matches TRBD1 (6 bases). V was trimmed by 5 bases and J by 6 bases, leaving 13 bases between them. This CDR3 has 13 residues. Germline CDR1 and CDR2: LNHDA and SQIVND (reference sequence). CDR3 in amino acids: CASSAHSGDGYTF. In DNA, the CDR3 is TGTGCCAGTAGTGCCCACTCAGGGGATGGCTACACCTTC. The full variable domain, with the rest looked up from reference TRBV19 and TRBJ1-2, is DGGITQSPKYLFRKEGQNVTLSCEQNLNHDAMYWYRQDPGQGLRLIYYSQIVNDFQKGDIAEGYSVSREKKESFPLTVTSAQKNPTAFYLCASSAHSGDGYTFGSGTRLTVV.

This chain connects TRBV4-3 to TRBJ2-7; 11 nucleotides agree with TRBD1. Germline lookup yields CDR1 LGHNA and CDR2 YSLEER. The CDR3 extends over 16 amino acids. Germline trimming cut 4 bases from V and 3 bases from J; bases unmatched to any gene: 8. CDR3 DNA: TGCGCCAGCAGCCCCAGAGAGGGACAGGGGGGCTACGAGCAGTACTTC. Its protein product is CASSPREGQGGYEQYF.

The CDR3 DNA reads as TGTGCCAGCAGCCCCAGACAGGGTGGTTCCTACAATGAGCAGTTCTTC. This gives the protein CASSPRQGGSYNEQFF. The chain uses TRBV28 and TRBJ2-1, with 7 bases lining up with TRBD1. CDR1 and CDR2 (germline): MDHEN, SYDVKM. With 6 bases clipped from V and 1 base from J, the junction kept 9 bases outside the gene matches. This CDR3 spans 16 amino acids.

The V call is TRBV7-9, the J call TRBJ1-1; D is unresolved. CDR3 size: 14 residues. Germline V CDR1 and CDR2: SEHNR, FQNEAQ (reference sequence). Between the trimmed V and J ends, which lost 5 bases and 0 bases, there was a span of 10 bases. The CDR3 DNA reads as TGTGCCAGCAGCACCCGGACTTTGAACACTGAAGCTTTCTTT. Amino acids: CASSTRTLNTEAFF.

This clone was observed a single time. The chain combines TRBV29-1 with TRBJ2-7, with a tentative D call TRBD2 (5 bases). This CDR3 has 12 residues. Germline CDR1 reads SQVTM; CDR2 reads ANQGSEA. V lost 1 base and J 7 bases, leaving 11 bases between the germline ends. CDR3 sequence: CSVEVDGIEQYF. CDR3 coding DNA: TGCAGCGTTGAAGTGGACGGGATAGAGCAGTACTTC.

The chain uses TRBV5-6 and TRBJ1-5; 9 nucleotides line up with TRBD1. The V gene's germline CDR1 is SGHDT and CDR2 YYEEEE. The V and J ends lost 2 bases and 9 bases, in that order; junction bases with no gene match: 3. The CDR3 runs to 13 residues. CDR3 sequence (DNA): TGTGCCAGCAGCTTAGGGACAGGGATGCCCCAGCATTTT. Translated: CASSLGTGMPQHF.

The chain carries TRBV1 and TRBJ2-7; the table names TRBD1, a call not compared with the DNA. TRBV1 is marked as a pseudogene. This CDR3 region has 16 residues. CDR3 residues: CTSSLVYVGTGGEQYF. CDR3 nucleotides: TGCACCAGCAGCCTCGTTTACGTAGGGACAGGGGGCGAGCAGTACTTC.

The chain carries TRBV7-8 and TRBJ2-1; TRBD2 matches at 10 bases. The CDR3 covers 17 residues. J lost 3 bases, V lost 5 bases, and 10 bases had no gene match. Germline CDR1 is SGHVS and CDR2 is FQNEAQ. CDR3 coding DNA: TGTGCCAGCAGCCCGCATTCGACTAGCGGGTTCTACAATGAGCAGTTCTTC. This translates into CASSPHSTSGFYNEQFF.

This rearrangement joins TRBV9 to TRBJ2-1; TRBD1 matches at 8 bases. V lost 0 bases to trimming and J lost 0 bases; unmatched junction nucleotides: 8. The CDR3 is 18 residues long. The V gene's germline CDR1 is SGDLS and CDR2 YYNGEE. CDR3 sequence reads: CASSVATMDRVSYNEQFF. In DNA form, the CDR3 reads TGTGCCAGCAGCGTAGCTACGATGGACAGGGTCTCCTACAATGAGCAGTTCTTC.